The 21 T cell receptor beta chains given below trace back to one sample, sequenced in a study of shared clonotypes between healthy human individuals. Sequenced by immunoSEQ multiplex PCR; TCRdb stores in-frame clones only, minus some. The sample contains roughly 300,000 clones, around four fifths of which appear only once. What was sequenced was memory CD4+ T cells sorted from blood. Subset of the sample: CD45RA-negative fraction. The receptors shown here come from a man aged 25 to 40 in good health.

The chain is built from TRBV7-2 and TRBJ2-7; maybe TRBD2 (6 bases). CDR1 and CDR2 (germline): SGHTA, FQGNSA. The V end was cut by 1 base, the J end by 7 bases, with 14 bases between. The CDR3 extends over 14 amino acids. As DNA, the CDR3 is TGTGCCAGCAGCTTAGTCGCTAGCGCGGGGGAGCAGTACTTC. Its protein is CASSLVASAGEQYF.

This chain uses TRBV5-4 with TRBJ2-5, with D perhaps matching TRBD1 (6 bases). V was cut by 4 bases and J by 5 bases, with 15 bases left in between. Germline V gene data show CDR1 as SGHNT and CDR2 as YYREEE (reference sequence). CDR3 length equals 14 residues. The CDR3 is CASSDQGRMETQYF. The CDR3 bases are TGTGCCAGCAGCGACCAGGGGCGAATGGAGACCCAGTACTTC. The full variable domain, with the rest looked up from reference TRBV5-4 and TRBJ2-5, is ETGVTQSPTHLIKTRGQQVTLRCSSQSGHNTVSWYQQALGQGPQFIFQYYREEENGRGNFPPRFSGLQFPNYSSELNVNALELDDSALYLCASSDQGRMETQYFGPGTRLLVL.

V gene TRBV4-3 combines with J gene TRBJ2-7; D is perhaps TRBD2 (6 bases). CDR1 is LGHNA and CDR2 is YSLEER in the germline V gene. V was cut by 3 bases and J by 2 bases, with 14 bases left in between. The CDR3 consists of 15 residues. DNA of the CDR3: TGCGCCAGCAGCCAGGGGCCTAGCGCGACCTACGAGCAGTACTTC. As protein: CASSQGPSATYEQYF.

As DNA, the CDR3 is TGTGCCAGCAGTTCCCGTGTCGGGGGAGGGCCGAACGGGGAGCTGTTTTTT. This translates into CASSSRVGGGPNGELFF. The V call is TRBV27, the J call TRBJ2-2; 7 nucleotides match TRBD2. The CDR3 runs 17 residues. V lost 4 bases and J lost 7; bases outside the gene matches: 15. Per the germline V gene, CDR1 is MNHEY and CDR2 is SMNVEV (reference sequence).

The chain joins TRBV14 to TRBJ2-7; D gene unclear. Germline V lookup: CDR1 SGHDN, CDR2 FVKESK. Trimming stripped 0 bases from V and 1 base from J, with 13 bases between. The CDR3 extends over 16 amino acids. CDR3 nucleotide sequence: TGTGCCAGCAGCCAAGAAGTAGGACGGATGTCCTACGAGCAGTACTTC. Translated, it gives CASSQEVGRMSYEQYF.

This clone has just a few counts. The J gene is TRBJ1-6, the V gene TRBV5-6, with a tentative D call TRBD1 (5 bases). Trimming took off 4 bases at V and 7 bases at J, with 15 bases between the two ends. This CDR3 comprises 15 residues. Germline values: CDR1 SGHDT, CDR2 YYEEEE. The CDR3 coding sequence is TGTGCCAGCAGCATCGGGACCCCCTCAAATTCACCCCTCCACTTT. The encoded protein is CASSIGTPSNSPLHF.

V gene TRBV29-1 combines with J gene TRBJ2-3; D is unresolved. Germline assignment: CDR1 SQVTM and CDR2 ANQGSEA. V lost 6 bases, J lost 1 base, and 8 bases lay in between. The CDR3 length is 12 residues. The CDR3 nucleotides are TGCAGCGTCGAGGACGGCACAGATACGCAGTATTTT. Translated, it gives CSVEDGTDTQYF.

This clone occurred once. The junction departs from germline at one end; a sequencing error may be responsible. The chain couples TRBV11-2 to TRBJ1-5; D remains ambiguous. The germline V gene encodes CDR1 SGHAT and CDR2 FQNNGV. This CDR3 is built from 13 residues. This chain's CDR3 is CAGSPDRDQPQHF. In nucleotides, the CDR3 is TGTGCCGGCAGTCCCGATAGGGATCAGCCCCAGCATTTT.

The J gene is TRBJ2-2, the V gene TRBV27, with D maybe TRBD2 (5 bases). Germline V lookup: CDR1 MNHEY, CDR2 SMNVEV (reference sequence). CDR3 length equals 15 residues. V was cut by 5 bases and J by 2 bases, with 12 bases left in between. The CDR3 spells CASSLRTGNTGELFF. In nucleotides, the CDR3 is TGTGCCAGCAGTCTCCGGACGGGAAACACCGGGGAGCTGTTTTTT.

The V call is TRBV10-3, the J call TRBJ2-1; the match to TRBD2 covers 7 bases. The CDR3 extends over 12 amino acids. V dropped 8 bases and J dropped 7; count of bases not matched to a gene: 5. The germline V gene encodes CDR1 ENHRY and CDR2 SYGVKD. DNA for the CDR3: TGTGCCATCGGGCGGGAGTCTAATGAGCAGTTCTTC. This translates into CAIGRESNEQFF.

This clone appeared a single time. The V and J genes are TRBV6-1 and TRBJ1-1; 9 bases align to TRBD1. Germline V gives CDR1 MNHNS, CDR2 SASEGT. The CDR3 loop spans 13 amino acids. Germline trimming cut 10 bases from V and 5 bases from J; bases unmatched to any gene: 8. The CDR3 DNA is TGTGCCACAAGGGACAGGGCGTGGACTGAAGCTTTCTTT. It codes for CATRDRAWTEAFF.

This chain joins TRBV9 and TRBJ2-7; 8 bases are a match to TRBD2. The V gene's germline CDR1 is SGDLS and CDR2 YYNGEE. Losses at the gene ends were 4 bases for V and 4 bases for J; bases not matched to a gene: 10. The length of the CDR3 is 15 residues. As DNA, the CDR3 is TGTGCCAGCAGCCCCCGGCGGGTAGCGGGATACGAGCAGTACTTC. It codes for CASSPRRVAGYEQYF. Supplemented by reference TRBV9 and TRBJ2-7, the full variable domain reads DSGVTQTPKHLITATGQRVTLRCSPRSGDLSVYWYQQSLDQGLQFLIQYYNGEERAKGNILERFSAQQFPDLHSELNLSSLELGDSALYFCASSPRRVAGYEQYFGPGTRLTVT.

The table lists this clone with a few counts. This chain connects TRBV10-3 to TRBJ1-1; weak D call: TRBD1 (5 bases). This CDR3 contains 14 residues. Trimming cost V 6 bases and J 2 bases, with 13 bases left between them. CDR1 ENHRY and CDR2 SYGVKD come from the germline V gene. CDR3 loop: CAIRQGTENTEAFF. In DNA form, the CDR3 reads TGTGCCATCAGGCAGGGAACTGAAAACACTGAAGCTTTCTTT.

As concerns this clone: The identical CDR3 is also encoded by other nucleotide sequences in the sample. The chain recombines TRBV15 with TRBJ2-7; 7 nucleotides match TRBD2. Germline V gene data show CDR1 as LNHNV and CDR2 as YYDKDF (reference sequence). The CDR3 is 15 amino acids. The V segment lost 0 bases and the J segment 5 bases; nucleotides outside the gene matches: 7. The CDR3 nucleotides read TGTGCCACCAGCAGAGATCCGGCGGGAGCCGACGAGCAGTACTTC. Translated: CATSRDPAGADEQYF.

The CDR3 DNA reads as TGTGCCAGCAGTTTCGGAGGGTCCAGGGCGGACTATGGCTACACCTTC. The encoded protein is CASSFGGSRADYGYTF. V usage is TRBV6-5 and J usage is TRBJ1-2; a possible D gene is TRBD1 (5 bases). Trimming left V 4 bases short and J 3 bases short, with 18 bases between. The CDR3 contains 16 residues. Germline assignment: CDR1 MNHEY and CDR2 SVGAGI.

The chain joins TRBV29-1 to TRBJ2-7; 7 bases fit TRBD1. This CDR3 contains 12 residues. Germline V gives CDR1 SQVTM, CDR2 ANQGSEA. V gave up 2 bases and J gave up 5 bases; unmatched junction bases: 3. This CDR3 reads CSVEKGADEQYF. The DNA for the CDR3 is TGCAGCGTTGAAAAGGGGGCTGACGAGCAGTACTTC.

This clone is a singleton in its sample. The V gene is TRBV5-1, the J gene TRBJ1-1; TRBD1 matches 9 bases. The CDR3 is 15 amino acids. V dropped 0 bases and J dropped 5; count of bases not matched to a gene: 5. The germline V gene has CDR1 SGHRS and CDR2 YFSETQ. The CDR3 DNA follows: TGCGCCAGCAGCTTGGGGGTTGGACAGGGGACTGAAGCTTTCTTT. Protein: CASSLGVGQGTEAFF.

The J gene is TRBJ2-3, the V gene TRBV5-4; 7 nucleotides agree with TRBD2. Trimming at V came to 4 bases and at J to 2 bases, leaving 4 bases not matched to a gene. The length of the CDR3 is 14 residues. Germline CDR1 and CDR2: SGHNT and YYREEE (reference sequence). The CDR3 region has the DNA TGTGCCAGCAGCGAGGGACTAATCACAGATACGCAGTATTTT. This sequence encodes CASSEGLITDTQYF.

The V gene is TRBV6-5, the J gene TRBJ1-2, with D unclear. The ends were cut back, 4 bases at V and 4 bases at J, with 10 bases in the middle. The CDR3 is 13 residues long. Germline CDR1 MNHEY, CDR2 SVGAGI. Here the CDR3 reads CASSSFLSYGYTF. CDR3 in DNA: TGTGCCAGCAGTTCCTTCCTTAGCTATGGCTACACCTTC.

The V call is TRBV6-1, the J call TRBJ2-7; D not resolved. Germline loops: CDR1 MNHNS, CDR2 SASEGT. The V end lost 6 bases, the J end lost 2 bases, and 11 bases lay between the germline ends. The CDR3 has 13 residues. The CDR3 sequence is CASSLERTYEQYF. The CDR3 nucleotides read TGTGCCAGCAGCCTAGAGAGAACCTACGAGCAGTACTTC.

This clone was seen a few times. Here the CDR3 DNA reads TGCAGCGGGGCCGGGACTAGGGCGTCAGATACGCAGTATTTT. This encodes CSGAGTRASDTQYF. The chain joins TRBV29-1 to TRBJ2-3; TRBD2 matches 8 bases. Germline lookup yields CDR1 SQVTM and CDR2 ANQGSEA. After removal of 7 bases from V and 4 bases from J, the junction contained 10 bases not matched to a gene. This CDR3 has 14 residues.